This paragraph covers one T cell receptor beta chain sequence. Its antigen is currently unknown. This sample was taken from a study of OX40 agonist ivuxolimab in advanced cancers. At the level of the study: Recorded diagnoses for dose-escalation patients were hepatocellular carcinoma, melanoma, renal cell or head and neck cancer.

Sequencing was performed with immunoSEQ multiplex PCR; in TCRdb, only in-frame clones are kept and a portion is missing. Among tens of thousands of clones listed, around 84% were seen once. Overall study results and limits: Compared with others, partial responders at 0.1-3.0 mg/kg displayed clonal expansion among the lowest. Dose levels from 0.1 to 3.0 mg/kg saw CD4+ and CD8+ blood T cells expand clonally by week 6. On average, CD8+ T cells had more expanded clones than CD4+.

V was cut by 0 bases and J by 0 bases, with 11 bases left in between. From germline, CDR1 is SGHTA and CDR2 FQGNSA. This CDR3 contains 16 residues. The origin of this receptor is an adult with an advanced solid tumor such as melanoma, head and neck, liver or kidney cancer. The starting material was CD4+ or CD8+ T cells sorted from blood, obtained in a trial of the OX40 agonist ivuxolimab. The J gene is TRBJ1-1, the V gene TRBV7-2, with D perhaps matching TRBD1 (6 bases). CDR3 sequence: CASSLAGGTMNTEAFF. The CDR3 DNA follows: TGTGCCAGCAGCTTAGCAGGGGGGACCATGAACACTGAAGCTTTCTTT. The entire variable domain, with the rest obtained from reference TRBV7-2 and TRBJ1-1, is as follows: GAGVSQSPSNKVTEKGKDVELRCDPISGHTALYWYRQSLGQGLEFLIYFQGNSAPDKSGLPSDRFSAERTGGSVSTLTIQRTQQEDSAVYLCASSLAGGTMNTEAFFGQGTRLTVV.